Following are 6 T cell receptor beta chains from one sample sequenced in a study of T cell repertoires in cytomegalovirus infection. TCRdb re-called the reads with MiXCR, one entry per CDR3 protein. The sample shows about 740,000 distinct CDR3 sequences, 35% of them seen only once. Sequencing was carried out using PBMCs. These receptors were taken from a human donor in good health (CMV status not recorded). Some clones in this sample may be carry-over from other donors' samples.

On this clonotype itself: A read error is possible here, since a much larger clone lies one base away. V usage is TRBV7-2 and J usage is TRBJ2-4; D may correspond to TRBD1 or TRBD2 (5 bases each). The CDR3 is 15 amino acids. Per germline, CDR1 SGHTA and CDR2 FQGNSA. CDR3 sequence (DNA): TGTGCCAGCAGCTTGGGGACGGGCTCCCAAAACAGTCAGTACTTC. Encoded protein: CASSLGTGSQNSQYF.

This chain uses TRBV19 with TRBJ2-2; 11 bases map to TRBD2. Germline trimming cut 5 bases from V and 5 bases from J; bases unmatched to any gene: 7. Germline V lookup: CDR1 LNHDA, CDR2 SQIVND (reference sequence). The CDR3 is made up of 16 amino acids. The CDR3 protein is CASSLTSGIGTGELFF. The CDR3 bases are TGTGCCAGTAGTTTGACTAGCGGGATTGGTACCGGGGAGCTGTTTTTT. Full variable domain (missing parts from reference TRBV19 and TRBJ2-2): DGGITQSPKYLFRKEGQNVTLSCEQNLNHDAMYWYRQDPGQGLRLIYYSQIVNDFQKGDIAEGYSVSREKKESFPLTVTSAQKNPTAFYLCASSLTSGIGTGELFFGEGSRLTVL.

This clonotype occurred a few times. This chain links TRBV6-1 with TRBJ1-5, with D unresolved. The CDR3 has 16 residues. Germline V gene data show CDR1 as MNHNS and CDR2 as SASEGT. The V gene lost 4 bases and the J gene lost 7 bases, with 20 bases spanning the gap. Here the CDR3 DNA reads TGTGCCAGCAGTGCACTCCCCCGCGAACGGCGCCAGCCCCAGCATTTT. It translates to CASSALPRERRQPQHF.

The chain uses TRBV12-3 or TRBV12-4 and TRBJ2-7, with TRBD1 matching 8 bases. The CDR3 loop spans 16 amino acids. V shed 4 bases and J 2 bases; nucleotides not matched to a gene: 10. CDR3 residues: CASSSSTGTGPYEQYF. The CDR3 DNA is TGTGCCAGCAGTTCCAGTACCGGGACAGGCCCCTACGAGCAGTACTTC.

This clonotype came up a few times. V is TRBV10-3 and J is TRBJ2-6; D not resolved. Germline V gene lookup returns CDR1 ENHRY and CDR2 SYGVKD. There are 14 residues in the CDR3. V lost 3 bases to trimming and J lost 4 bases, with 7 bases between them. The CDR3 DNA reads as TGTGCCATCAGTGACAAAGAGGGGGCCAACGTCCTGACTTTC. It codes for CAISDKEGANVLTF.

This clonotype has only one observation. Mismatch with germline at one junction end may stem from a read error. This chain connects TRBV28 to TRBJ1-2, with D perhaps matching TRBD1 (5 bases). Germline V gene lookup returns CDR1 MDHEN and CDR2 SYDVKM. There are 14 residues in the CDR3. The CDR3 region is CASKWGELGYGYPF. In DNA, the CDR3 is TGTGCCAGCAAATGGGGGGAACTTGGTTATGGCTACCCCTTC.